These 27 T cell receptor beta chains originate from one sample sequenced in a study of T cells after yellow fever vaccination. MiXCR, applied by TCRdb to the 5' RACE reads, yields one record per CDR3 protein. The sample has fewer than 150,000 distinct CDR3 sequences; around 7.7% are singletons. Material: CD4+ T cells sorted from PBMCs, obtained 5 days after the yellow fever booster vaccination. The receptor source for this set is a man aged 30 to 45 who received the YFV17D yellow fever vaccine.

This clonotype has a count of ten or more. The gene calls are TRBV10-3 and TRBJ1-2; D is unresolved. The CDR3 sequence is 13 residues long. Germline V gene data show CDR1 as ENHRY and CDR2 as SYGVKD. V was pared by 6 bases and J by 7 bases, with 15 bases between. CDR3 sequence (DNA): TGTGCCATCAGCGCTCAGTCATCCTCTGGCTACACCTTC. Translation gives CAISAQSSSGYTF.

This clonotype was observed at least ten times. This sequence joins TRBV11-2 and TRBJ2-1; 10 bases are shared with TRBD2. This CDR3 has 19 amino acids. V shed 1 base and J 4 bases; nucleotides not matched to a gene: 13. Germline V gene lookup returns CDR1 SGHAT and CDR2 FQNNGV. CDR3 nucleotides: TGTGCCAGCAGCTTAGTCTCATTAACCGGGACTAGCGCTTACAATGAGCAGTTCTTC. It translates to CASSLVSLTGTSAYNEQFF.

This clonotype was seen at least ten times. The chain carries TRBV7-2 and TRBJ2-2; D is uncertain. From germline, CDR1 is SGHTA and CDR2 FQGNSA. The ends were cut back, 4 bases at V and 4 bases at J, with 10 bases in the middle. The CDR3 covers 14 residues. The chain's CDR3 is CASSYGSFTGELFF. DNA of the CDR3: TGTGCCAGCAGCTACGGTAGTTTCACCGGGGAGCTGTTTTTT.

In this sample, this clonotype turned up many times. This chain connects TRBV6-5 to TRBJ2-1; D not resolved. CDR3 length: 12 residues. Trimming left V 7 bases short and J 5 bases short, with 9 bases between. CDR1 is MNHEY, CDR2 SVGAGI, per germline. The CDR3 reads CASKRWDNEQFF. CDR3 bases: TGTGCCAGCAAGCGTTGGGACAATGAGCAGTTCTTC.

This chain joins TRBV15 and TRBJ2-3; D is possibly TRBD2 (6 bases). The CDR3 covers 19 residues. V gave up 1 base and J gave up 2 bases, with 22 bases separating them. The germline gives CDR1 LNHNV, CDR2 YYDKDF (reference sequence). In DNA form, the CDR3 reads TGTGCCACCAGCAGAGTTAACCTGGAGTTAGCGGATAACACAGATACGCAGTATTTT. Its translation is CATSRVNLELADNTDTQYF.

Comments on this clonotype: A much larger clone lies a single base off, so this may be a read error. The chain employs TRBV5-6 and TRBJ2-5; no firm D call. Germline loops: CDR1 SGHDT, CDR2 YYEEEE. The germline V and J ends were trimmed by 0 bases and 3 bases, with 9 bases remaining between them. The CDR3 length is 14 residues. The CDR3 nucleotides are TGTGCCAGCAGCTTGGGACGGTCTAAAGAGACCCAGTACTTC. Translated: CASSLGRSKETQYF.

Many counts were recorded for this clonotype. Written as DNA, the CDR3 is TGTGCCAGCAGCATCACTAGCGGGACGGAGACCCAGTACTTC. Translated, it gives CASSITSGTETQYF. The V and J genes are TRBV7-2 and TRBJ2-5, with 10 bases aligning to TRBD2. The germline V gene encodes CDR1 SGHTA and CDR2 FQGNSA. This CDR3 comprises 14 residues. The trim removed 5 bases at V and 5 bases at J, leaving 5 bases unmatched.

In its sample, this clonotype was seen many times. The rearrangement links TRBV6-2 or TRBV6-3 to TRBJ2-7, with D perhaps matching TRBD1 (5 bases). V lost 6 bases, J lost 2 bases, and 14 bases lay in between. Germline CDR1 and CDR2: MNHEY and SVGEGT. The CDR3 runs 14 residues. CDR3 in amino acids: CASSRGLGPYEQYF. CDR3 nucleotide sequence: TGTGCCAGCAGCCGAGGCCTGGGGCCCTACGAGCAGTACTTC.

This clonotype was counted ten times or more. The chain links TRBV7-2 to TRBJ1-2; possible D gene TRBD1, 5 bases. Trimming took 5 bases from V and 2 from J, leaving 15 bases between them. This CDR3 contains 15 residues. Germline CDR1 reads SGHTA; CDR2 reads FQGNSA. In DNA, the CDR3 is TGTGCCAGCAGCCCTCCCCAGGGTCGGAACTATGGCTACACCTTC. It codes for CASSPPQGRNYGYTF.

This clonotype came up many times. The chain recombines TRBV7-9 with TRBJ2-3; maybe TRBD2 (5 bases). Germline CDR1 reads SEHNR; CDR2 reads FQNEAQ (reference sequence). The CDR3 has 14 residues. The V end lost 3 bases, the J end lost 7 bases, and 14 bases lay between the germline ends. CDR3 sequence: CASSLAGGEYTQYF. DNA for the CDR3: TGTGCCAGCAGCTTGGCGGGCGGAGAATATACGCAGTATTTT.

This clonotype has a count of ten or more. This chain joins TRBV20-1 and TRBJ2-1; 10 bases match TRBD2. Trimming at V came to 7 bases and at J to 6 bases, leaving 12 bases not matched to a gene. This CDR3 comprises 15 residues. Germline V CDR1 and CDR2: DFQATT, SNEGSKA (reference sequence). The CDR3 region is CSVIKSGRATNEQFF. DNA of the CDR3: TGCAGTGTTATAAAAAGCGGGAGGGCCACCAATGAGCAGTTCTTC.

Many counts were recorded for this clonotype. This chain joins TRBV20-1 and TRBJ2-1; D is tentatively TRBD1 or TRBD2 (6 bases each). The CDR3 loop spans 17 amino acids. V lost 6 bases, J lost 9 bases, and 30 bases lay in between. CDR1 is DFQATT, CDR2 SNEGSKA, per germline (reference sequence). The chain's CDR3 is CSATRGAGNPLLGEQFF. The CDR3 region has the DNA TGCAGTGCCACAAGGGGGGCAGGGAACCCTTTGTTGGGTGAGCAGTTCTTC.

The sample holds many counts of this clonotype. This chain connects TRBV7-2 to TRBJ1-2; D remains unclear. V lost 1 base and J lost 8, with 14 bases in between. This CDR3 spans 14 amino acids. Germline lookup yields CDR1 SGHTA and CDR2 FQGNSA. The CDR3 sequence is CASSLGAAGSGYTF. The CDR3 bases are TGTGCCAGCAGCTTAGGGGCGGCGGGGAGCGGCTACACCTTC.

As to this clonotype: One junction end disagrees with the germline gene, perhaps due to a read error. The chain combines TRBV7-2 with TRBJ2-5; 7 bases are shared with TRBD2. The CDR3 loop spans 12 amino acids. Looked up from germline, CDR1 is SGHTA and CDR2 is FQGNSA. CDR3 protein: CASSREVEAQYF. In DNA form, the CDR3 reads TGTGCCAGCAGCCGGGAGGTAGAGGCCCAGTACTTC.

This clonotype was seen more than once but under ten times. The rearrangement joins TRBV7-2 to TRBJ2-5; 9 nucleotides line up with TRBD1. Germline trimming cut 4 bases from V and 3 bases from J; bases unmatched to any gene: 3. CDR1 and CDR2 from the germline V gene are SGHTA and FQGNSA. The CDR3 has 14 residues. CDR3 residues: CASSSRQGEETQYF. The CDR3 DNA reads TGTGCCAGCAGCTCACGACAGGGGGAAGAGACCCAGTACTTC.

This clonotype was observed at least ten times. CDR3 sequence reads: CASSSPRSGRAYTGELFF. In DNA, the CDR3 is TGTGCCAGCAGCTCGCCAAGAAGCGGGAGGGCCTACACCGGGGAGCTGTTTTTT. The gene calls are TRBV11-2 and TRBJ2-2, with TRBD2 matching 10 bases. Germline V gene data show CDR1 as SGHAT and CDR2 as FQNNGV. This CDR3 region has 18 residues. The ends lost 4 bases at V and 3 bases at J; junction bases unmatched: 11.

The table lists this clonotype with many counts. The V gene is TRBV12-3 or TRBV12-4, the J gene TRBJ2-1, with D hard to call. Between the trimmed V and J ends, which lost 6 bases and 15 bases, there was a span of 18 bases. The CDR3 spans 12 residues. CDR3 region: CASSRLTNALFF. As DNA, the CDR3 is TGTGCCAGCAGCCGCCTTACGAATGCCCTGTTCTTC.

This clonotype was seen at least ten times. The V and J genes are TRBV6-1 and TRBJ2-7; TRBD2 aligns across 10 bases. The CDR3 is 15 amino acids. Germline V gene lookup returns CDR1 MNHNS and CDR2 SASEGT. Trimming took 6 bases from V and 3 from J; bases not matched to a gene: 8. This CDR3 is CASRPPTSGHYEQYF. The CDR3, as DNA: TGTGCCAGCAGGCCCCCGACTAGCGGGCACTACGAGCAGTACTTC.

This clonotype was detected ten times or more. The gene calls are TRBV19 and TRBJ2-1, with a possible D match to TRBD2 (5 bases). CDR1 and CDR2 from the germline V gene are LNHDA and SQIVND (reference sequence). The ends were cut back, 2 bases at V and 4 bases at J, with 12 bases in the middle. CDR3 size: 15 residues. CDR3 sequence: CASSILASPYNEQFF. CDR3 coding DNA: TGTGCCAGTAGTATATTAGCGTCCCCGTACAATGAGCAGTTCTTC.

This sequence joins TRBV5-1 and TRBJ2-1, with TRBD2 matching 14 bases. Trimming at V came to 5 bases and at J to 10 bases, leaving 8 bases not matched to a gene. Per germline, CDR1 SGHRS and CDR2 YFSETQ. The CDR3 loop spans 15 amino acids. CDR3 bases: TGCGCCAGCAGATATTCCGGGACTAGCGGGGGAGAGCAGTTCTTC. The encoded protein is CASRYSGTSGGEQFF.

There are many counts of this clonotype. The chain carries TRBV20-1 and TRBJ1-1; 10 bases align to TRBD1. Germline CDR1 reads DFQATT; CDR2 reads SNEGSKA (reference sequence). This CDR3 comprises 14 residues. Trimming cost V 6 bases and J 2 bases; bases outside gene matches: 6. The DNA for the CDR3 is TGCAGTGCCATGACAGGGGGCATCAACACTGAAGCTTTCTTT. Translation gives CSAMTGGINTEAFF.

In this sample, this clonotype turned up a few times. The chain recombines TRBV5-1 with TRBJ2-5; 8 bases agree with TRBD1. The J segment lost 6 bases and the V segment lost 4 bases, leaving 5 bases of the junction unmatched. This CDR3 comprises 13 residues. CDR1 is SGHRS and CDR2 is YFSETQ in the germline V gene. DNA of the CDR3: TGCGCCAGCAGCGAAGGGACAGGCCAGACCCAGTACTTC. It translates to CASSEGTGQTQYF.

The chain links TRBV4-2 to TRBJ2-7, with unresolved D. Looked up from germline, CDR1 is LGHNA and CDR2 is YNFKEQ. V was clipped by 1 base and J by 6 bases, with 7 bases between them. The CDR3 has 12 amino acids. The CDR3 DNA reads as TGTGCCAGCAGCCAAGTGGTGGGCGAGCAGTACTTC. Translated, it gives CASSQVVGEQYF.

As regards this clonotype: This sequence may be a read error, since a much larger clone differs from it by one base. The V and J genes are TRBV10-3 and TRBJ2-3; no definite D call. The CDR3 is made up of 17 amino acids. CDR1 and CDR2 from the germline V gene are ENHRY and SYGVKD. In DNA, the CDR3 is TGTGTCACCCGACTGGGTATAAGGGTTAGAAACGCAGATACGCAGTATTTT. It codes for CVTRLGIRVRNADTQYF.

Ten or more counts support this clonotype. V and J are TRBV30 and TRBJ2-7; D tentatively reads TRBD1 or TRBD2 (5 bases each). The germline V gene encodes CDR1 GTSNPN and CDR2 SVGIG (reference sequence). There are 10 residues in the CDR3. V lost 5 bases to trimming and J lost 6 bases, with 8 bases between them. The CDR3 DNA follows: TGTGCCTGGGGGACCCGCGAGCAGTACTTC. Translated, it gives CAWGTREQYF.

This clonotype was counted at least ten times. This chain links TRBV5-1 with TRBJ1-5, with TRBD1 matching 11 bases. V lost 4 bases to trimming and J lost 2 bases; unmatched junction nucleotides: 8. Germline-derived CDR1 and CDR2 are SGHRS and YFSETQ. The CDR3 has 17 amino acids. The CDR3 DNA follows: TGCGCCAGCAGCCCTGGACAGGGGGCTTCAGGCAATCAGCCCCAGCATTTT. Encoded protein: CASSPGQGASGNQPQHF.

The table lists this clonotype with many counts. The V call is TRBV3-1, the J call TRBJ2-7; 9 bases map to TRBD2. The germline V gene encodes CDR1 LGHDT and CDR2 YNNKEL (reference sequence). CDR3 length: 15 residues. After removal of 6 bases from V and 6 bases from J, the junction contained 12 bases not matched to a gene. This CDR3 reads CASSYSAGGPVEQYF. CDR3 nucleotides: TGTGCCAGCAGTTACTCCGCGGGAGGGCCGGTCGAGCAGTACTTC.